Listed below are T cell receptor beta chains from one sample, sequenced in a study of blood T cell repertoires in COVID-19. The method was immunoSEQ multiplex PCR; TCRdb's version includes in-frame clones alone and lacks a portion of them. This sample has a few hundred thousand clones, with approximately 89% found just once. The sequenced sample was PBMCs or T cells enriched from blood (not recorded which). The receptor set was obtained from a woman in her 30s who had recovered from COVID-19. CDR3s include the opening cysteine and the closing phenylalanine or tryptophan. The D gene is left open where the match is weak. Size tells how often a clone was seen (once, few, many) or the class of an expanded clone, and some rows leave it out.

NA NA TRBJ2-7 TRBV7-6 TGTGCCAGCAGCCCTACCCCTCTAGACTACGAGCAGTACTTC CASSPTPLDYEQYF
TRBD2 NA TRBJ2-7 TRBV30 TGTGCCTGGAGACCGCGACTAGCGGGGGGTATTGAGCAGTACTTC CAWRPRLAGGIEQYF
NA NA TRBJ1-3 TRBV18 TGTGCCAGCTCACCACTCGACAGTAGAAACACCATATATTTT CASSPLDSRNTIYF
NA NA TRBJ1-5 TRBV4-1 TGCGCCAGCAGCCAAGTACCAGGGTCGGGCAATCAGCCCCAGCATTTT CASSQVPGSGNQPQHF
TRBD1 NA TRBJ1-5 TRBV28 TGTGCCAGCAGTCGTCCTCGACAGGGGGTCAATCAGCCCCAGCATTTT CASSRPRQGVNQPQHF
NA NA TRBJ1-1 TRBV9 TGTGCCAGCAGTCCCACCGGACACAGGAACACTGAAGCTTTCTTT CASSPTGHRNTEAFF
TRBD1 NA TRBJ2-1 TRBV5-1 TGCGCCAGCAGCTTAAGACAGGGGGTGGACAATGAGCAGTTCTTC CASSLRQGVDNEQFF
TRBD2 NA TRBJ2-3 TRBV4-1 TGCGCCAGCAGCCAAGATTGGGCTAGCGGGTTCACAGATACGCAGTATTTT CASSQDWASGFTDTQYF
TRBD2 NA TRBJ2-1 TRBV19 TGTGCCAGTAGTGTAGGGACTAGCGTTTACAATGAGCAGTTCTTC CASSVGTSVYNEQFF
TRBD1 NA TRBJ2-1 TRBV5-5 TGTGCCAGCAGCCGATTAAACCGGGACAGGGTTTCCTACAATGAGCAGTTCTTC CASSRLNRDRVSYNEQFF
TRBD1 NA TRBJ1-1 TRBV5-5 TGTGCCAGCAGCTTGCGGACAGGGGGGAACACTGAAGCTTTCTTT CASSLRTGGNTEAFF
NA NA TRBJ1-1 TRBV7-2 TGTGCCAGCAGCTATGCACCGGGACTGGGGGACACTGAAGCTTTCTTT CASSYAPGLGDTEAFF
NA NA TRBJ1-1 TRBV3-1/TRBV3-2 TGTGCCAGCAGCCAAGGAGGGATCCGGGGACTCCGGGGCACTGAAGCTTTCTTT CASSQGGIRGLRGTEAFF
NA few TRBJ1-1 TRBV6-5 TGTGCCAGCAGCCCCCTCAGGTTTCCTGAAGCTTTCTTT CASSPLRFPEAFF
TRBD2 NA TRBJ2-1 TRBV27 TGTGCCAGCAGTTTATCGAGACTAGCCCGTCATAGTGAGCAGTTCTTC CASSLSRLARHSEQFF
NA NA TRBJ2-7 TRBV19 TGTGCCAGTAGTATAGTTGGGGGGGCCCCCTACGAGCAGTACTTC CASSIVGGAPYEQYF